This entry describes one T cell receptor (beta chain). Authors' processing steps: Amplification of reference gene primers was used by the study to estimate nucleated cell counts. Using immunoSEQ multiplex PCR, the repertoire was profiled, and TCRdb retains in-frame clones only, with some absent. Clone size and V and J calls were adopted from that table, with D and trimming inferred from the DNA. The sample lists fewer than 300,000 clones; more than 70% were seen once. With 0 bases removed from V and 0 bases from J, the gap between germline ends came to 7 bases. CDR3 length equals 16 residues. Germline CDR1 and CDR2: SGHRS and YFSETQ. These data come from a study of blood T cell repertoires in COVID-19. The wider study: The United States, Italy and Spain were the sources of the acute and convalescent COVID-19 samples.

This clonotype was obtained from an elderly man with acute or convalescent COVID-19. Source material: peripheral blood. The chain links TRBV5-1 to TRBJ2-6; no firm D call. The CDR3 sequence is CASSLGRLSGANVLTF. CDR3 DNA sequence: TGCGCCAGCAGCTTGGGGCGGCTCTCTGGGGCCAACGTCCTGACTTTC.